What follows are 28 T cell receptor beta chains derived from one specimen sequenced in a study of glioma-infiltrating T cells. TCR alpha and beta CDR3 regions were amplified from RNA using iRepertoire nested multiplex PCR. From the multiplex PCR reads, TCRdb called clonotypes with MiXCR, one entry per CDR3 protein. The data contain about 410,000 distinct CDR3 sequences, 41% of them singletons. Material: glioma tissue, nonneoplastic brain tissue, or PBMCs (not recorded which). Receptor source: a human donor with low-grade glioma or glioblastoma, undergoing nonglioma brain surgery, or in good health (not recorded which).

The chain carries TRBV4-2 and TRBJ2-3, with a possible D match to TRBD2 (5 bases). Trimming took 3 bases from V and 11 from J, leaving 12 bases between them. This CDR3 region has 12 residues. Germline V gene sequence: CDR1 LGHNA, CDR2 YNFKEQ. The CDR3 DNA follows: TGTGCCAGCAGCCAGCAGAGAGCGGTGCAGTATTTT. The encoded protein is CASSQQRAVQYF.

This clonotype has a handful of counts. This chain connects TRBV2 to TRBJ1-2, with no clear D. The CDR3 runs to 14 residues. V lost 6 bases and J lost 5, with 16 bases in between. Germline V gene lookup returns CDR1 SNHLY and CDR2 FYNNEI. The CDR3 loop is CASSPEALGYGYTF. The CDR3 DNA reads as TGTGCCAGCAGCCCTGAGGCCCTGGGATATGGCTACACCTTC.

This clonotype was counted between two and nine times. A single base separates this from a much larger clone, so it may be a read error. The chain joins TRBV20-1 to TRBJ1-1, with TRBD1 identical over 7 bases. With 0 bases clipped from V and 1 base from J, the junction kept 5 bases outside the gene matches. The CDR3 is 15 amino acids. The V gene's germline CDR1 is DFQATT and CDR2 SNEGSKA (reference sequence). CDR3 sequence: CSARDEGGGNTEAFF. The CDR3 bases are TGCAGTGCTAGAGATGAAGGGGGCGGGAACACTGAAGCTTTCTTT.

This clonotype was seen ten or more times. The chain has TRBV6-2 or TRBV6-3 and TRBJ2-5, with TRBD2 matching over 9 bases. The CDR3 consists of 15 residues. Germline V gene lookup returns CDR1 MNHEY and CDR2 SVGEGT. With V trimmed by 1 base and J by 3 bases, 3 bases remained unmatched. The chain's CDR3 is CASSYWTSAKETQYF. CDR3 bases: TGTGCCAGCAGTTACTGGACTAGCGCCAAAGAGACCCAGTACTTC.

This clonotype was found a few times. J is TRBJ2-1 and V is TRBV27, with a possible D match to TRBD1 (5 bases). Trimming shortened V by 1 base and J by 2 bases, and 18 bases separated the two germline ends. The length of the CDR3 is 18 residues. Germline V gene data show CDR1 as MNHEY and CDR2 as SMNVEV (reference sequence). CDR3 bases: TGTGCCAGCAGTTTATTTGGGCGGACACGCGGAACCTACAATGAGCAGTTCTTC. Encoded protein: CASSLFGRTRGTYNEQFF.

This clonotype was counted at least ten times. The V and J genes are TRBV28 and TRBJ1-1; D is unclear. The germline CDR1 and CDR2 sequences are MDHEN and SYDVKM. The V gene lost 2 bases and the J gene lost 8 bases, with 9 bases spanning the gap. This CDR3 spans 12 amino acids. DNA of the CDR3: TGTGCCAGCAGTTTAACTTGGAGCGAAGCTTTCTTT. Protein: CASSLTWSEAFF.

This clonotype came up once. The V and J genes are TRBV2 and TRBJ2-5; no clear D gene. Deletions cut 5 bases from V and 4 bases from J, with 14 bases between. Germline CDR1 and CDR2: SNHLY and FYNNEI. The CDR3 loop spans 14 amino acids. The CDR3 DNA sequence: TGTGCCAGCAGTCCGTCAGGTCCCAGAGAGACCCAGTACTTC. It specifies CASSPSGPRETQYF.

There are a few counts of this clonotype. V and J are TRBV7-2 and TRBJ2-1; possibly TRBD1 for D (5 bases). CDR3 size: 14 residues. The germline V and J ends were trimmed by 5 bases and 12 bases, with 20 bases remaining between them. Germline lookup yields CDR1 SGHTA and CDR2 FQGNSA. CDR3 bases: TGTGCCAGCAGCCCCCCCCAACGCCCCCAGGGGCAGTTCTTC. Its translation: CASSPPQRPQGQFF.

The CDR3 reads CASSLLTGGPDTQYF. The CDR3 nucleotides read TGTGCCAGCAGCCTACTAACGGGAGGGCCAGATACGCAGTATTTT. J is TRBJ2-3 and V is TRBV2; 8 bases fit TRBD2. J gave up 4 bases and V 6 bases, and 9 bases lay outside the gene matches. Germline loops: CDR1 SNHLY, CDR2 FYNNEI. The CDR3 runs to 15 residues.

The rearrangement joins TRBV10-3 to TRBJ1-5; D unclear. The V end was cut by 1 base, the J end by 4 bases, with 23 bases between. Germline assignment: CDR1 ENHRY and CDR2 SYGVKD. The CDR3 runs to 19 residues. CDR3 sequence (DNA): TGTGCCATCAGTGAGTTCTTACCGGGTCCCCGTTTCGGGAATCAGCCCCAGCATTTT. Translating it yields CAISEFLPGPRFGNQPQHF.

Notes on this clonotype: This may be a read error: a much more frequent sequence differs by one nucleotide. J is TRBJ1-2 and V is TRBV20-1; D call uncertain. This CDR3 has 14 residues. CDR1 DFQATT and CDR2 SNEGSKA come from the germline V gene (reference sequence). The CDR3 DNA reads as TGCAGTGCTAGACCCCCCGGGCTGGGCTATTGCTACACCTTC. Translated, it gives CSARPPGLGYCYTF.

The chain combines TRBV20-1 with TRBJ2-7, with D possibly matching TRBD2 (6 bases). The CDR3 is made up of 12 amino acids. V lost 4 bases, J lost 2 bases, and 9 bases lay in between. Germline V gene data show CDR1 as DFQATT and CDR2 as SNEGSKA (reference sequence). CDR3 bases: TGCAGTGCTAAGGTAGCGGCCTACGAGCAGTACTTC. Residues: CSAKVAAYEQYF.

In the case of this clonotype: One base away lies a much larger clone, so this may be a sequencing read error. The chain uses TRBV6-2 or TRBV6-3 and TRBJ2-7, with D unresolved. Germline V CDR1 and CDR2: MNHEY, SVGEGT. This CDR3 region has 12 residues. The CDR3 protein is CASSRRVYKQYF. CDR3 nucleotides: TGTGCCAGCAGTCGACGGGTCTACAAGCAGTACTTC.

A word on this clonotype: The junction departs from the called germline gene at one end, perhaps through a read error. The V gene is TRBV6-1, the J gene TRBJ2-1; D is unclear. CDR1 is MNHNS and CDR2 is SASEGT in the germline V gene. This CDR3 region has 14 residues. This CDR3 reads CASSTIGCYNEQLF. Written as DNA, the CDR3 is TGTGCCAGCAGTACCATTGGGTGCTACAATGAGCAGCTCTTC.

This clonotype was counted many times. J is TRBJ1-5 and V is TRBV27; D is unclear. Trimming pared 0 bases from V and 2 bases from J, leaving 2 bases between. The V gene's germline CDR1 is MNHEY and CDR2 SMNVEV (reference sequence). The CDR3 covers 13 residues. The CDR3 reads CASSLSRNQPQHF. The CDR3 nucleotides read TGTGCCAGCAGTTTATCCCGCAATCAGCCCCAGCATTTT.

Of note for this clonotype: At one end, the junction sequence differs from germline, possibly due to a read error. V and J are TRBV19 and TRBJ1-5; D is perhaps TRBD1 (6 bases). CDR1 LNHDA and CDR2 SQIVND come from the germline V gene (reference sequence). The CDR3 has 17 residues. CDR3 nucleotides: TGTGCCGGTAGTATAGGGTCGGGGGCGCGGGGCAATCAGCCCCAGCATTTT. Encoded protein: CAGSIGSGARGNQPQHF.

The J gene is TRBJ2-5, the V gene TRBV5-1; D not resolved. The germline V gene has CDR1 SGHRS and CDR2 YFSETQ. The CDR3 contains 13 residues. V was trimmed by 4 bases and J by 5 bases, leaving 12 bases between them. The CDR3 sequence: CASSVDRLETQYF. For the CDR3, the DNA is TGCGCCAGCAGCGTAGACCGCCTTGAGACCCAGTACTTC.

This clonotype showed up just a few times. The chain employs TRBV10-3 and TRBJ2-1; D is unresolved. CDR3 size: 14 residues. V was shortened by 4 bases and J by 2 bases, with 9 bases between the two germline ends. From germline, CDR1 is ENHRY and CDR2 SYGVKD. CDR3 loop: CAISGRSPYNEQFF. DNA for the CDR3: TGTGCCATCAGTGGCCGGAGCCCCTACAATGAGCAGTTCTTC.

This clonotype was seen once. Just one base apart from a much larger clone, this may be a read error. The chain uses TRBV6-6 and TRBJ2-7, with 8 bases that match TRBD1. This CDR3 comprises 14 residues. Germline CDR1 and CDR2: MNHNY and SVGAGI (reference sequence). CDR3 DNA sequence: TGTGCCAGCAGTCAACGACAGGGGCAGTACGAGCAGAACTTC. Translation gives CASSQRQGQYEQNF.

This clonotype was seen a few times. The J gene is TRBJ1-6, the V gene TRBV28, with D unresolved. CDR1 and CDR2 from the germline V gene are MDHEN and SYDVKM. This CDR3 has 15 amino acids. Trimming shortened V by 3 bases and J by 5 bases, and 11 bases separated the two germline ends. CDR3 coding DNA: TGTGCCAGCAGTTTCGGATTGGGAAATAATTCACCCCTCCACTTT. It specifies CASSFGLGNNSPLHF.

This clonotype was seen many times. CDR3 protein: CASSFQLPSTDTQYF. Written as DNA, the CDR3 is TGTGCCAGCAGCTTCCAGCTTCCTAGCACAGATACGCAGTATTTT. V is TRBV7-9 and J is TRBJ2-3; the D is unclear. This CDR3 is built from 15 residues. Germline CDR1 and CDR2: SEHNR and FQNEAQ (reference sequence). Trimming cost V 3 bases and J 0 bases, with 10 bases left between them.

The CDR3 sequence is CASSWGDRYNEQFF. The CDR3 DNA sequence: TGTGCCAGCAGTTGGGGGGACAGGTACAATGAGCAGTTCTTC. The chain couples TRBV6-2 or TRBV6-3 to TRBJ2-1; 8 nucleotides agree with TRBD1. Germline V gene sequence: CDR1 MNHEY, CDR2 SVGEGT. CDR3 length: 14 amino acids. V lost 4 bases, J lost 4 bases, and 3 bases stayed unmatched.

Worth noting for this clonotype: An end of the junction does not agree with germline; a read error may underlie this. The chain employs TRBV20-1 and TRBJ2-1, with D maybe TRBD1 (6 bases). The CDR3 extends over 14 amino acids. Germline CDR1 is DFQATT and CDR2 is SNEGSKA (reference sequence). The CDR3 region has the DNA TGCAGTGCTAGAGATCCCGGCCAGGGGATAGGGCAGTTATTC. Protein product: CSARDPGQGIGQLF.

The chain links TRBV6-1 to TRBJ2-3, with 13 bases identical to TRBD2. CDR1 and CDR2 (germline): MNHNS, SASEGT. V gave up 6 bases and J gave up 2 bases; unmatched junction bases: 14. The CDR3 is 19 amino acids. As DNA, the CDR3 is TGTGCCAGCAGGAGGACTAGCGGGAGAACCCCTTTAGACACAGATACGCAGTATTTT. Translating gives CASRRTSGRTPLDTDTQYF.

This chain links TRBV27 with TRBJ2-1; 10 bases match TRBD2. The V segment lost 5 bases and the J segment 6 bases; nucleotides outside the gene matches: 10. The CDR3 loop spans 16 amino acids. CDR1 and CDR2 from the germline V gene are MNHEY and SMNVEV (reference sequence). As DNA, the CDR3 is TGTGCCAGCAGTCCGATTACGGCTAGCGGGAGCAATGAGCAGTTCTTC. Translating gives CASSPITASGSNEQFF.

Comment on this clonotype: Possible read error: a much larger clone is one base away. The chain recombines TRBV27 with TRBJ1-5; no clear D. This CDR3 spans 13 amino acids. Per germline, CDR1 MNHEY and CDR2 SMNVEV (reference sequence). The CDR3 spells CASSFMGNQAQHF. For the CDR3, the DNA is TGTGCCAGCAGTTTTATGGGCAATCAGGCCCAGCATTTT.

This clonotype was seen repeatedly, ten times or more. The chain combines TRBV6-1 with TRBJ2-7; 10 nucleotides match TRBD1. With 5 bases clipped from V and 3 bases from J, the junction kept 7 bases outside the gene matches. CDR1 MNHNS and CDR2 SASEGT come from the germline V gene. This CDR3 is built from 15 residues. CDR3 nucleotides: TGTGCCAGCAGTCAGAACCGGGACAGGGGCTACGAGCAGTACTTC. Amino acids: CASSQNRDRGYEQYF.

This clonotype showed up just once. A read error is likely, as this CDR3 ends without the conserved phenylalanine or tryptophan. V is TRBV7-2 and J is TRBJ2-7; 8 bases agree with TRBD1. The CDR3 is 16 amino acids. Germline V gene sequence: CDR1 SGHTA, CDR2 FQGNSA. The V segment lost 5 bases and the J segment 4 bases; nucleotides outside the gene matches: 13. The CDR3 DNA sequence: TGTGCCAGCAGCACCCCAGTAAGACAGGGGTCGTACGAGCAGTACTCC. Amino acid sequence: CASSTPVRQGSYEQYS.